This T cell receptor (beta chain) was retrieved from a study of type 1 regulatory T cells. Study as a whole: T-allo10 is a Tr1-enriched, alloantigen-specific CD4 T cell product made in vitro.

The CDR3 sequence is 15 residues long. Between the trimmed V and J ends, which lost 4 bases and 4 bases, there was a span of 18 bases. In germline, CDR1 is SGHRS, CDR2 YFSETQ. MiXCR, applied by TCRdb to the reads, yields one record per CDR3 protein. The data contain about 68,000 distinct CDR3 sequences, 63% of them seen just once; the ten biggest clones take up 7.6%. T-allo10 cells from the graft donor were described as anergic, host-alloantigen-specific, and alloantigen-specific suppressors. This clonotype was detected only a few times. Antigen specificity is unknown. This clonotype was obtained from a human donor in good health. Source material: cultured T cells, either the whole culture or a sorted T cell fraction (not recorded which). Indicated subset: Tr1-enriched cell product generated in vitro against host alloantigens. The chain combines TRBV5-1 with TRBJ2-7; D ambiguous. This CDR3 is CASSDGWTKSYEQYF. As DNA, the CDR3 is TGCGCCAGCAGCGATGGGTGGACCAAGTCTTACGAGCAGTACTTC.